This TCR beta chain is drawn from a study of human T cells and chemical hapten exposure. Overall study context: There were weekly diphenylcyclopropenone doses to the scalp for patients throughout the roughly 25-week study.

Time point: patch test 1, 2 weeks after DPC sensitization. Treatment here: therapeutic diphenylcyclopropenone sensitization with weekly scalp DPC. Alopecia patients deemed DPC-suitable, aged 18 to 70, excluding pregnancy. This clonotype was detected ten times or more. The germline V gene has CDR1 SGHTA and CDR2 FQGNSA. V dropped 1 base and J dropped 10 bases, with 14 bases sitting between them. CDR3 length: 14 amino acids. One entry per CDR3 protein results from TCRdb running MiXCR on the RACE reads. The table has about 120,000 distinct CDR3 sequences, 12% seen once. The J gene is TRBJ2-1, the V gene TRBV7-2; possibly TRBD1 for D (6 bases). The specimen comprised whole blood, sampled in connection with sensitization to the hapten diphenylcyclopropenone (DPC). This clonotype was obtained from a woman aged 45 to 65 with alopecia areata. Some clones in this sample may be carry-over from other donors' samples. The CDR3 region is CASSLVVQTGEQFF. As DNA, the CDR3 is TGTGCCAGCAGCTTAGTTGTCCAAACAGGGGAGCAGTTCTTC. The complete variable domain, with remaining parts taken from reference TRBV7-2 and TRBJ2-1, reads GAGVSQSPSNKVTEKGKDVELRCDPISGHTALYWYRQSLGQGLEFLIYFQGNSAPDKSGLPSDRFSAERTGGSVSTLTIQRTQQEDSAVYLCASSLVVQTGEQFFGPGTRLTVL.